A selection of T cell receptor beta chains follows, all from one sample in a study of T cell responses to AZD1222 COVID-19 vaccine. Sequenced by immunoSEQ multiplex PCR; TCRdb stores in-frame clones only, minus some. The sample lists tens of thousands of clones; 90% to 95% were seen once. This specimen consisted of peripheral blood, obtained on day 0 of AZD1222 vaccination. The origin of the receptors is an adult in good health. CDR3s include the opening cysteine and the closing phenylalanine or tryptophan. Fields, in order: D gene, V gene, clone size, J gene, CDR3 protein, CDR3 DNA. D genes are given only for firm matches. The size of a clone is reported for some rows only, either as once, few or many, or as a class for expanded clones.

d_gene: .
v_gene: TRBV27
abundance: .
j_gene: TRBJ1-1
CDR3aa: CASSFSGTLRTEAFF
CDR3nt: TGTGCCAGCAGTTTCTCCGGGACATTGCGCACTGAAGCTTTCTTT

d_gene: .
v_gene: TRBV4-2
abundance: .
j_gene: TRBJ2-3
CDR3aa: CASSQGPRGESTDTQYF
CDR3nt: TGTGCCAGCAGCCAAGGCCCTCGCGGAGAGAGCACAGATACGCAGTATTTT

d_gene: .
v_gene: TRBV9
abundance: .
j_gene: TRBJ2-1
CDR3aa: CASSVDVGGDSYNEQFF
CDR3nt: TGTGCCAGCAGCGTAGATGTTGGTGGAGACTCCTACAATGAGCAGTTCTTC

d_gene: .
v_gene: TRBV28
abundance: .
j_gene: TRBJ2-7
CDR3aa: CASSPPPLYEQYF
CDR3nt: TGTGCCAGCAGTCCCCCGCCCCTCTACGAGCAGTACTTC

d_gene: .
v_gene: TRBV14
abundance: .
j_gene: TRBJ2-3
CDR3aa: CASSRRGPTDTQYF
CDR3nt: TGTGCCAGCAGCCGCAGGGGCCCCACAGATACGCAGTATTTT

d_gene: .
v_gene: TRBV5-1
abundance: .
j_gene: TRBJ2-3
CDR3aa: CASSLVLTTDTQYF
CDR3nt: TGCGCCAGCAGCTTGGTGCTCACCACAGATACGCAGTATTTT

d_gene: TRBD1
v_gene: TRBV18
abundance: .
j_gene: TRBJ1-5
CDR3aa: CASSPGQGAKNQPQHF
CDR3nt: TGTGCCAGCTCACCGGGTCAGGGGGCCAAAAATCAGCCCCAGCATTTT

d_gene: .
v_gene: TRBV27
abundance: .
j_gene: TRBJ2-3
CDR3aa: CASSLAGDWTDTQYF
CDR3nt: TGTGCCAGCAGTTTAGCAGGGGATTGGACAGATACGCAGTATTTT

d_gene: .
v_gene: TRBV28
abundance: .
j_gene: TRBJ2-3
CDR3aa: CASGVGSVTQYF
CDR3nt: TGTGCCAGCGGAGTGGGCTCGGTTACGCAGTATTTT

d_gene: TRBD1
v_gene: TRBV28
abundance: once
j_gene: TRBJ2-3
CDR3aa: CASSLDRGSTDTQYF
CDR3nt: TGTGCCAGCAGTTTGGACAGGGGAAGCACAGATACGCAGTATTTT

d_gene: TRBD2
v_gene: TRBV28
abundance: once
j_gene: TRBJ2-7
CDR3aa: CASLAGDLYEQYF
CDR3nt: TGTGCCAGCCTAGCGGGAGATCTCTACGAGCAGTACTTC

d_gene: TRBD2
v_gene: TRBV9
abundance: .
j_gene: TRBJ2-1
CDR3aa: CASSVEDSGRRFF
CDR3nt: TGTGCCAGCAGCGTAGAGGATAGCGGGAGAAGGTTCTTC

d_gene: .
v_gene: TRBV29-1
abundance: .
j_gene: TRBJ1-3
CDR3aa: CSVEWGLENTIYF
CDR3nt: TGCAGCGTTGAATGGGGGTTGGAAAACACCATATATTTT

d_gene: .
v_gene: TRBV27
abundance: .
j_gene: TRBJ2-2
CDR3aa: CASSFLSFGNTGELFF
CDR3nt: TGTGCCAGCAGTTTTTTGTCATTCGGGAACACCGGGGAGCTGTTTTTT

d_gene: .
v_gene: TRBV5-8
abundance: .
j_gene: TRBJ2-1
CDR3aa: CASSLGSRTYNEQFF
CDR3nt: TGTGCCAGCAGCTTGGGGAGCAGAACCTACAATGAGCAGTTCTTC

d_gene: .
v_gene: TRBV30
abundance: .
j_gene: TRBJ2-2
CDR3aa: CASPIFGANTGELFF
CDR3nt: TGTGCCTCCCCGATCTTCGGCGCGAACACCGGGGAGCTGTTTTTT

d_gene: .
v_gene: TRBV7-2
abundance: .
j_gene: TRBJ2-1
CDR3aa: CASSPLTGSHNEQFF
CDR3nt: TGTGCCAGCAGCCCCCTTACGGGGTCCCACAATGAGCAGTTCTTC

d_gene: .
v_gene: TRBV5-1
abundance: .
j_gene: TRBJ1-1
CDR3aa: CASSLVGDLGTEAFF
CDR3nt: TGCGCCAGCAGCTTGGTTGGGGATCTGGGCACTGAAGCTTTCTTT

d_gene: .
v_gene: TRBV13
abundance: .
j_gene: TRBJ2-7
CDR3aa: CASHIRGVGGGEQYF
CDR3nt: TGTGCCAGCCACATTAGGGGGGTAGGGGGTGGCGAGCAGTACTTC

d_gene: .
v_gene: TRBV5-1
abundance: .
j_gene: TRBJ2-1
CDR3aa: CASSQTLDRPNNEQFF
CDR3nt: TGCGCCAGCAGCCAAACGTTAGATAGACCGAACAATGAGCAGTTCTTC

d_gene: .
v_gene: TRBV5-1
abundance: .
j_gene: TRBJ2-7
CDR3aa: CASSSTGFNEQYF
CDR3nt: TGCGCCAGCAGCTCCACAGGGTTCAACGAGCAGTACTTC

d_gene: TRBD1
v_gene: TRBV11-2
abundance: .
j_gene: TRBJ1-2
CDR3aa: CASSSDRVNYGYTF
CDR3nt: TGTGCCAGCAGTTCAGACAGGGTGAACTATGGCTACACCTTC

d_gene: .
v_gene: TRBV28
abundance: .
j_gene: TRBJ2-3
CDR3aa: CASSLGWTQYF
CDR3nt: TGTGCCAGCAGTTTAGGGTGGACGCAGTATTTT

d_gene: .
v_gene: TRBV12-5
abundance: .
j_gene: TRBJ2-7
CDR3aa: CASGFAGGREQYF
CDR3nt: TGTGCTAGTGGTTTCGCAGGCGGGCGGGAGCAGTACTTC

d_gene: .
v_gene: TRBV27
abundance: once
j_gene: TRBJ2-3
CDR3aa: CASTLTASTDTQYF
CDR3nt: TGTGCCAGCACCCTAACTGCTAGCACAGATACGCAGTATTTT

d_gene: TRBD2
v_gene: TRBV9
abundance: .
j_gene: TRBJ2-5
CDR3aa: CASSVGAGLAGSGETQYF
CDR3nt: TGTGCCAGCAGCGTAGGGGCGGGACTAGCGGGGAGTGGGGAGACCCAGTACTTC

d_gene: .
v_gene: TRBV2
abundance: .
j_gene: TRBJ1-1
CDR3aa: CASSEGGHTEAFF
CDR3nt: TGTGCCAGCAGTGAGGGGGGGCACACTGAAGCTTTCTTT

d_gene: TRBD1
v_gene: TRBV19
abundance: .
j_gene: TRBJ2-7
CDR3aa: CASSIGTGTYEQYF
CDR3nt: TGTGCCAGTAGTATCGGGACAGGAACCTACGAGCAGTACTTC

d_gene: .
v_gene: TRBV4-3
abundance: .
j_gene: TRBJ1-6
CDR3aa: CASSQGLGYNSPLHF
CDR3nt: TGCGCCAGCAGCCAAGGGTTGGGGTATAATTCACCCCTCCACTTT

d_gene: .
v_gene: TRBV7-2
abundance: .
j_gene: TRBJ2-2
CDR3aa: CASSPLGGNTGELFF
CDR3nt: TGTGCCAGCAGCCCCCTGGGGGGTAACACCGGGGAGCTGTTTTTT

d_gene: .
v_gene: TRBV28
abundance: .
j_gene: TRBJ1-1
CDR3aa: CASSSRDERCEAFF
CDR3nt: TGTGCCAGCAGTTCGCGGGATGAGAGGTGTGAAGCTTTCTTT

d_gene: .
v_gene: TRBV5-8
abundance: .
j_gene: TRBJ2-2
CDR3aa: CASSLYGAGPNTGELFF
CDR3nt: TGTGCCAGCAGCTTGTATGGGGCGGGCCCGAACACCGGGGAGCTGTTTTTT

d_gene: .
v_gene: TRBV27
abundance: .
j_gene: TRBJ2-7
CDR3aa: CASSVDNYYEQYF
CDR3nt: TGTGCCAGCAGTGTGGACAACTACTACGAGCAGTACTTC

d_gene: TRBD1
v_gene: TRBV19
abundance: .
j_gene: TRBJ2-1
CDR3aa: CASRQGDNEQFF
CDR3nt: TGTGCCAGTCGACAGGGGGACAATGAGCAGTTCTTC

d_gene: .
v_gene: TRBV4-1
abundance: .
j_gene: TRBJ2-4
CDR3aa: CASSQGSAKNIQYF
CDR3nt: TGCGCCAGCAGCCAAGGGAGCGCCAAAAACATTCAGTACTTC

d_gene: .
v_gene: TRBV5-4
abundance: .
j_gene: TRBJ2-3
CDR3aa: CASSRGGEGDVDTQYF
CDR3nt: TGTGCCAGCTCCAGAGGGGGAGAGGGGGATGTAGATACGCAGTATTTT

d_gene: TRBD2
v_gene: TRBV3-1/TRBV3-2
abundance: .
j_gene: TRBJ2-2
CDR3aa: CASNLAGDPNTGELFF
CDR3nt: TGTGCCAGCAACTTAGCGGGAGACCCGAACACCGGGGAGCTGTTTTTT

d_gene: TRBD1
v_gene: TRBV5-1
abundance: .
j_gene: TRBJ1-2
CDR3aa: CASSFQGEEGGYTF
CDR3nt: TGCGCCAGCAGCTTCCAGGGGGAGGAGGGCGGCTACACCTTC

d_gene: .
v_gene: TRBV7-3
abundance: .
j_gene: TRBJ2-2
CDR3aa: CASSLAYGGPNTGELFF
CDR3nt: TGTGCCAGCAGCTTAGCGTACGGGGGACCGAACACCGGGGAGCTGTTTTTT